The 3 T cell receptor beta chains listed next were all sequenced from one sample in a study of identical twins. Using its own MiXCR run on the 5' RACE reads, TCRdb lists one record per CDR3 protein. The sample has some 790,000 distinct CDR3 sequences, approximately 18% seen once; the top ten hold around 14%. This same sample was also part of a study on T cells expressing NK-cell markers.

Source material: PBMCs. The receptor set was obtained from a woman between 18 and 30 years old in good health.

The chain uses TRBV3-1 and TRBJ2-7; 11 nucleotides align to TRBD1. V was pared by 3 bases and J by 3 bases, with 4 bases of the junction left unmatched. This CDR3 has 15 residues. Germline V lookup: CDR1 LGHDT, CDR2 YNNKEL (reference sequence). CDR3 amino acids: CASSQKGTGGYEQYF. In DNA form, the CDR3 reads TGTGCCAGCAGCCAGAAAGGGACAGGGGGCTACGAGCAGTACTTC.

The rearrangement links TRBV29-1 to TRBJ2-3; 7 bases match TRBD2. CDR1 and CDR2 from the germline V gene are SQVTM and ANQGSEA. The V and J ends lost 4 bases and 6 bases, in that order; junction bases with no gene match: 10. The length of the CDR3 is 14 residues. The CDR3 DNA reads TGCAGCGTTGCGGTGGCGGGAGCCCCCGATACGCAGTATTTT. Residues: CSVAVAGAPDTQYF.

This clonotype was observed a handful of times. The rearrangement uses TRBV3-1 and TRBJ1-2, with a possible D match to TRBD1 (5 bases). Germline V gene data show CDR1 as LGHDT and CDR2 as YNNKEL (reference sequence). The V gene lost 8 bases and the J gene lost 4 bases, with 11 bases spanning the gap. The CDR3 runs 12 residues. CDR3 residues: CASASGFYGYTF. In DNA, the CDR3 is TGTGCCAGCGCGTCAGGGTTCTATGGCTACACCTTC.